This entry features one TCR beta chain sequence. The entry originates in a study of shared clonotypes between healthy human individuals. Study summary: Two women and a few men aged 18 to 49 served as donors.

Libraries were prepared by immunoSEQ multiplex PCR; TCRdb keeps only in-frame clonotypes and omits some of them. This table holds roughly 2.2 million clones, about 92% found once. The CDR3 covers 16 residues. The J segment lost 4 bases and the V segment lost 6 bases, leaving 15 bases of the junction unmatched. Germline-derived CDR1 and CDR2 are SGHVS and FNYEAQ. This clonotype was obtained from a man aged 18 to 30 in good health. Some clones in this sample may be carry-over from other donors' samples. Sequencing was done on a sample of naive CD4+ T cells from PBMCs. The sample's subset: CD45RA+ positively selected. The chain couples TRBV7-6 to TRBJ2-7, with TRBD1 matching 7 bases. The CDR3: CASRSTDRHFVYEQYF. CDR3 DNA sequence: TGTGCCAGCAGGTCCACGGACAGGCACTTTGTATACGAGCAGTACTTC.